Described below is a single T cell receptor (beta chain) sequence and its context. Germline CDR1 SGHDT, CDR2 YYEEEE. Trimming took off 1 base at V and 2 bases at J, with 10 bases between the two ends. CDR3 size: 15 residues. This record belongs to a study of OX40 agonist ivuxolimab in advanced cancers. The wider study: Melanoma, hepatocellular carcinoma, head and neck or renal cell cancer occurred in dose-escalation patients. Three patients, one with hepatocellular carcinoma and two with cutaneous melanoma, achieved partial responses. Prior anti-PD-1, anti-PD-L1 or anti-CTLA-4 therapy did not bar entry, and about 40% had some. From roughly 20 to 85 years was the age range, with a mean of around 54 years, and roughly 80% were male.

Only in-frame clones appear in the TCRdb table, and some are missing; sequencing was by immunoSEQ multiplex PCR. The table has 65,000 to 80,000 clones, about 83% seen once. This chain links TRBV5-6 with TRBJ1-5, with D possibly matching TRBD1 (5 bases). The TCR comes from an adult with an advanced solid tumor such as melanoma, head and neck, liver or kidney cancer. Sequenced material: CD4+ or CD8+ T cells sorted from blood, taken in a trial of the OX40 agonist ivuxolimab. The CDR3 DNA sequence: TGTGCCAGCAGCTTGCAGGGTCGAGGCAATCAGCCCCAGCATTTT. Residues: CASSLQGRGNQPQHF.